Following are 18 T cell receptor beta chains from one sample sequenced in a study of T cells of healthy individuals. One entry per CDR3 protein results from TCRdb running MiXCR on the 5' RACE reads. The sample lists some 69,000 distinct CDR3 sequences; around 15% were seen once. The receptors here all came from a human donor in good health.

This clonotype was recorded at least ten times. This sequence joins TRBV12-3 or TRBV12-4 and TRBJ2-3, with 8 nucleotides matching TRBD1. V dropped 5 bases and J dropped 2; count of bases not matched to a gene: 6. This CDR3 contains 15 residues. CDR3: CASSPGTGVTDTQYF. The DNA for the CDR3 is TGTGCCAGCAGTCCCGGGACAGGAGTCACAGATACGCAGTATTTT.

This chain uses TRBV18 with TRBJ2-1; 7 nucleotides agree with TRBD2. This CDR3 is 16 amino acids long. Germline-derived CDR1 and CDR2 are KGHSH and LQKENI. The ends lost 1 base at V and 4 bases at J; junction bases unmatched: 7. As DNA, the CDR3 is TGTGCCAGCTCACCACGCCTAGCGGAGCGTTACAATGAGCAGTTCTTC. Translated: CASSPRLAERYNEQFF.

This chain joins TRBV20-1 and TRBJ2-5, with D perhaps matching TRBD2 (5 bases). Germline-derived CDR1 and CDR2 are DFQATT and SNEGSKA (reference sequence). The CDR3 is made up of 11 amino acids. CDR3: CSLGATETQYF. CDR3 sequence (DNA): TGCAGCCTGGGAGCCACGGAGACCCAGTACTTC.

The rearrangement uses TRBV25-1 and TRBJ2-7; TRBD2 matches at 13 bases. From germline, CDR1 is MGHDK and CDR2 SYGVNS. The CDR3 has 18 residues. Trimming took 4 bases from V and 0 from J; bases not matched to a gene: 9. The CDR3 region has the DNA TGTGCCAGCAGTGGTTCCGGGACTAGCGGGAAGAGCTCCTACGAGCAGTACTTC. Translating gives CASSGSGTSGKSSYEQYF.

The chain employs TRBV4-2 and TRBJ1-6, with D maybe TRBD1 (5 bases). Trimming cost V 6 bases and J 7 bases, with 19 bases left between them. CDR3 length equals 16 residues. Germline V gene sequence: CDR1 LGHNA, CDR2 YNFKEQ. The CDR3 loop reads CASRARDGTENSPLHF. The CDR3, as DNA: TGTGCCAGCAGAGCAAGGGACGGGACGGAGAATTCACCCCTCCACTTT.

V gene TRBV5-6 combines with J gene TRBJ2-1; D perhaps matches TRBD2 (5 bases). The CDR3 runs 13 residues. The V and J ends lost 0 bases and 5 bases respectively, with 6 bases between them. The germline V gene has CDR1 SGHDT and CDR2 YYEEEE. CDR3 sequence reads: CASSLDGDNEQFF. The CDR3 DNA sequence: TGTGCCAGCAGCTTGGACGGGGACAATGAGCAGTTCTTC. The full variable domain, completed using reference TRBV5-6 and TRBJ2-1, is DAGVTQSPTHLIKTRGQQVTLRCSPKSGHDTVSWYQQALGQGPQFIFQYYEEEERQRGNFPDRFSGHQFPNYSSELNVNALLLGDSALYLCASSLDGDNEQFFGPGTRLTVL.

In its sample, this clonotype was seen many times. This chain links TRBV4-1 with TRBJ1-6; D unresolved. The CDR3 runs 15 residues. Germline values: CDR1 MGHRA, CDR2 YSYEKL. Trimming pared 1 base from V and 4 bases from J, leaving 8 bases between. The DNA for the CDR3 is TGCGCCAGCAGCCAAGGACAAGCATATAATTCACCCCTCCACTTT. Translated: CASSQGQAYNSPLHF.

This clonotype showed up many times. The rearrangement uses TRBV7-2 and TRBJ2-3, with 7 bases aligning to TRBD2. The CDR3 runs to 16 residues. Germline V gives CDR1 SGHTA, CDR2 FQGNSA. Trimming took 2 bases from V and 2 from J; bases not matched to a gene: 7. The DNA of the CDR3 is TGTGCCAGCAGCTTATGGGGGGGACTAATCACAGATACGCAGTATTTT. Its protein is CASSLWGGLITDTQYF.

The table lists this clonotype with many counts. V is TRBV19 and J is TRBJ1-1; 7 bases fit TRBD1. CDR3 size: 14 residues. Germline V gene data show CDR1 as LNHDA and CDR2 as SQIVND (reference sequence). The trim removed 5 bases at V and 4 bases at J, leaving 7 bases unmatched. The CDR3 region has the DNA TGTGCCAGTAGTCCCTATGACAGGGTCACTGAAGCTTTCTTT. It is translated as CASSPYDRVTEAFF.

This rearrangement joins TRBV7-2 to TRBJ1-1; a weak D match, TRBD1 (6 bases). Looked up from germline, CDR1 is SGHTA and CDR2 is FQGNSA. This CDR3 has 14 residues. Trimming removed 1 base from V and 5 bases from J, with 11 bases in between. CDR3 bases: TGTGCCAGCAGCTTAGGGGCCAGGGGAACTGAAGCTTTCTTT. It codes for CASSLGARGTEAFF.

In its sample, this clonotype was seen many times. The rearrangement joins TRBV5-1 to TRBJ2-7, with 10 nucleotides matching TRBD1. The CDR3 loop spans 14 amino acids. V lost 5 bases to trimming and J lost 4 bases; unmatched junction nucleotides: 6. From germline, CDR1 is SGHRS and CDR2 YFSETQ. DNA for the CDR3: TGCGCCAGCAGTCCGGGACAGGGGCTATACGAGCAGTACTTC. It is translated as CASSPGQGLYEQYF.

This clonotype was seen once. The junction and the germline gene differ at one end; a read error may be behind it. The V gene is TRBV30, the J gene TRBJ2-3, with D possibly being TRBD1 or TRBD2 (6 bases each). The CDR3 consists of 15 residues. The germline CDR1 and CDR2 sequences are GTSNPN and SVGIG (reference sequence). The CDR3 is CVWSGAGGQVDTQYF. The CDR3 DNA reads TGTGTCTGGAGTGGGGCTGGGGGGCAAGTAGATACGCAGTATTTT. Filled out from reference TRBV30 and TRBJ2-3, the complete variable domain reads SQTIHQWPATLVQPVGSPLSLECTVEGTSNPNLYWYRQAAGRGLQLLFYSVGIGQISSEVPQNLSASRPQDRQFILSSKKLLLSDSGFYLCVWSGAGGQVDTQYFGPGTRLTVL.

As regards this clonotype: A read error is possible here, since a much larger clone lies one base away. The gene calls are TRBV29-1 and TRBJ2-7, with a weak D call TRBD1 (5 bases). Between the trimmed V and J ends, which lost 5 bases and 1 base, there was a span of 9 bases. CDR3 length: 12 residues. Looked up from germline, CDR1 is SQVTM and CDR2 is ANQGSEA. The CDR3 DNA sequence: TGCAGCGTTAGACAGCCATCCTACGAGCAGTACTTC. Amino acid sequence: CSVRQPSYEQYF.

Ten or more counts support this clonotype. The chain has TRBV29-1 and TRBJ2-3; 7 bases are shared with TRBD2. The CDR3 extends over 13 amino acids. V lost 5 bases to trimming and J lost 3 bases; unmatched junction nucleotides: 5. CDR1 is SQVTM, CDR2 ANQGSEA, per germline. The CDR3 DNA follows: TGCAGCGTTCGCGGGAGAGGGACAGATACGCAGTATTTT. It codes for CSVRGRGTDTQYF.

This clonotype was detected a few times. This chain joins TRBV7-8 and TRBJ2-5, with TRBD2 identical over 13 bases. V shed 7 bases and J 5 bases; nucleotides not matched to a gene: 4. There are 14 residues in the CDR3. Germline loops: CDR1 SGHVS, CDR2 FQNEAQ. This CDR3 reads CASTQLAGGETQYF. The CDR3 nucleotides read TGTGCCAGCACCCAACTAGCGGGAGGGGAGACCCAGTACTTC.

The chain combines TRBV7-6 with TRBJ2-2; TRBD1 aligns across 10 bases. Unmatched junction bases numbered 5, after V lost 5 bases and J lost 5 bases. The germline V gene encodes CDR1 SGHVS and CDR2 FNYEAQ. The CDR3 runs 15 residues. The CDR3 here is CASSPGQGGTGELFF. CDR3 DNA: TGTGCCAGCAGCCCCGGACAGGGGGGGACCGGGGAGCTGTTTTTT.

In its sample, this clonotype was seen a few times. This chain connects TRBV20-1 to TRBJ1-4, with a tentative D call TRBD1 (5 bases). CDR1 and CDR2 from the germline V gene are DFQATT and SNEGSKA (reference sequence). V lost 3 bases to trimming and J lost 8 bases, with 19 bases between them. This CDR3 has 15 residues. The CDR3 region is CSASHGGGTDEKLFF. The CDR3, as DNA: TGCAGTGCTAGTCATGGTGGGGGGACGGACGAAAAACTGTTTTTT.

This clonotype was found a few times. V is TRBV20-1 and J is TRBJ2-2, with D tentatively TRBD1 (6 bases). CDR3 length: 15 amino acids. Trimming left V 1 base short and J 5 bases short, with 14 bases between. Looked up from germline, CDR1 is DFQATT and CDR2 is SNEGSKA (reference sequence). CDR3: CSARVSGADTGELFF. The CDR3 coding sequence is TGCAGTGCTAGAGTTTCAGGGGCTGATACCGGGGAGCTGTTTTTT.